This TCR beta chain comes out of a study of CD8 T cells in ankylosing spondylitis listed by TCRdb under 2017. Study-wide context: T cell receptor beta repertoires were profiled in healthy donors and ankylosing spondylitis patients so that disease-linked TCR variants could be found. The whole study cohort included 108 healthy donors and some 27 ankylosing spondylitis patients. Peripheral blood was sampled, and synovial fluid was additionally collected from ankylosing spondylitis patients.

Summary of the overall study and its limitations: Blood from ankylosing spondylitis patients appeared to be characterized by a TCR beta motif composed of under 10 highly homologous amino acid variants. Some TCR beta motif variants had previously been reported in synovial fluid and blood of reactive arthritis patients, which suggested common disease-initiation mechanisms. The disease-linked clones were reported to be significantly enriched in matched synovial fluid samples from ankylosing spondylitis patients. A CD8+ phenotype was shown by the disease-linked clones, which were found at relatively low frequencies in peripheral blood.

V lost 6 bases and J lost 0 bases; the stretch between them is 18 bases long. The CDR3 holds 17 amino acids from the cysteine to the phenylalanine. This entry keeps only the CDR3 DNA: 51 bases, framed from base 1. The germline V gene specifies MDHEN as CDR1 and SYDVKM as CDR2. The sequencer listed for this sample is Illumina HiSeq 2500. Quantitative 5'-RACE with molecular barcodes was used to prepare TCR beta libraries. In the source study's methods: A new computational method, built on a probabilistic model of VDJ rearrangement, was used to identify disease-linked TCR variants. Clones were called with MiXCR by TCRdb after fastp trimmed the public reads at Q25, and only in-frame beta chains were retained. Rows merge per CDR3 protein into single entries with the most common DNA and genes. The V and J calls, along with clone size, are taken from TCRdb and not from the paper's own processing. In this sample the table shows around 330,000 distinct CDR3 sequences, around a tenth of which occur a single time. The ten largest account for roughly a tenth of the sample.

This clonotype was recorded at least ten times. The antigen it recognizes is unknown. Within one base of it there is no much larger clone, and no base qualities were kept. The chain joins TRBV28 to TRBJ2-4; TRBD1 might be the D gene, on 6 matching bases. The receptor comes from a female donor with ankylosing spondylitis or in good health (not recorded which). Sequenced: blood, either unsorted or a sorted T cell fraction (not recorded which). The DNA is as follows: TGTGCCAGCAGACTCGCCAGGGGCCCTCTAGCCAAAAACATTCAGTACTTC. The translation is CASRLARGPLAKNIQYF. Here the CDR3 is joined to the reference TRBV28 and TRBJ2-4 genes, and the full variable domain is: DVKVTQSSRYLVKRTGEKVFLECVQDMDHENMFWYRQDPGLGLRLIYFSYDVKMKEKGDIPEGYSVSREKKERFSLILESASTNQTSMYLCASRLARGPLAKNIQYFGAGTRLSVL.